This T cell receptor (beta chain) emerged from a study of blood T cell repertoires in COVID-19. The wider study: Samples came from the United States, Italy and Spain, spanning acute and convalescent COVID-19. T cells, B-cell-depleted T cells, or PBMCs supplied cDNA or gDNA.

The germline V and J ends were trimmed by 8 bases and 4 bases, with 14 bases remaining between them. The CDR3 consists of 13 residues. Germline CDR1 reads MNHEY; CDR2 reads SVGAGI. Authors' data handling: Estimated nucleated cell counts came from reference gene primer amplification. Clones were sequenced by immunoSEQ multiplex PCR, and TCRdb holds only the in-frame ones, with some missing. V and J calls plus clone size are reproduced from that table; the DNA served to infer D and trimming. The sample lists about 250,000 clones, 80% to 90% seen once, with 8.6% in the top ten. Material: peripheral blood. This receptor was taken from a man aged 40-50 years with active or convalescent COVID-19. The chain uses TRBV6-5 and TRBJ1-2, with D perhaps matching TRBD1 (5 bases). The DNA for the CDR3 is TGTGCCAGCCTCCCCGGGGGGGGCTATGGCTACACCTTC. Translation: CASLPGGGYGYTF.